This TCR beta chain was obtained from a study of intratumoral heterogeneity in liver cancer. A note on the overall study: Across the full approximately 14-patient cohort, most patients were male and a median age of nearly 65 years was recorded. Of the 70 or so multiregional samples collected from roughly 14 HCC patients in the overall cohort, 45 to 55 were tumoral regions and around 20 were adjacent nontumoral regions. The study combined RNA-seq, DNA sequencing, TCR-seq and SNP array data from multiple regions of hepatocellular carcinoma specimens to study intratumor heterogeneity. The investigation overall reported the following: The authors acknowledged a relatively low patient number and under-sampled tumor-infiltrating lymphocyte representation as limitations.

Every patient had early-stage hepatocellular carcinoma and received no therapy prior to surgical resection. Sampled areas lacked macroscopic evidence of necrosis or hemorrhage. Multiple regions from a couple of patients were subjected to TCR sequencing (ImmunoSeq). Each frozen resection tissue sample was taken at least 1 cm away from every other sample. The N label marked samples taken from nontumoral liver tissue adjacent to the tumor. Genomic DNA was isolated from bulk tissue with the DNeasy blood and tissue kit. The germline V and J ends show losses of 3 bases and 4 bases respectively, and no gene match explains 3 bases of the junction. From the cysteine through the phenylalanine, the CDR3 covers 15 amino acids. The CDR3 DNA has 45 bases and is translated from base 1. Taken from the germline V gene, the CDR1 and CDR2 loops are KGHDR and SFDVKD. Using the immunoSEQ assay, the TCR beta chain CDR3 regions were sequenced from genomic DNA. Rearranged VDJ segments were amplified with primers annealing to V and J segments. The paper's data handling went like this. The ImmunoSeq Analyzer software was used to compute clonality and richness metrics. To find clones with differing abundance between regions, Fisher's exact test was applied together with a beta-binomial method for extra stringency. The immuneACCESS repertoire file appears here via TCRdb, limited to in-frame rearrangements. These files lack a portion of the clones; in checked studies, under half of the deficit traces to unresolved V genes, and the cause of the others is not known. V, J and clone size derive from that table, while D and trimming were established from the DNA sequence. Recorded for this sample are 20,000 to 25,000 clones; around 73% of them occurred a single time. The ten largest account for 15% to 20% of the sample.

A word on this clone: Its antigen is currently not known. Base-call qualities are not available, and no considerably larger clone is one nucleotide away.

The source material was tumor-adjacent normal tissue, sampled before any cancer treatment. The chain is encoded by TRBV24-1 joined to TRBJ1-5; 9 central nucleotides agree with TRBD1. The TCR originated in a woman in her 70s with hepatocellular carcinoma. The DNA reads TGTGCCACCAGTGATCCGGGACAGGGAAATCAGCCCCAGCATTTT. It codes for CATSDPGQGNQPQHF.